What follows are 20 T cell receptor beta chains derived from one specimen sequenced in a study of monozygotic twins with inflammatory bowel disease. TCRdb reanalyzed the 5' RACE reads and collapses them to one entry per CDR3 protein, without DNA. The specimen's table records around 380,000 distinct CDR3 sequences. Sequenced input: blood. These TCRs come from a human donor with ulcerative colitis or Crohn's disease, or a healthy co-twin of an affected twin (not recorded which).

The chain is built from TRBV20-1 and TRBJ2-3; no DNA is available, so the TRBD1 call from TCRdb remains unchecked. The CDR3 contains 15 residues. Germline CDR1 reads DFQATT; CDR2 reads SNEGSKA (reference sequence). The CDR3 sequence: CSAGPGQGGTDTQYF.

The chain recombines TRBV7-2 with TRBJ2-7; TCRdb outputs TRBD2, but without DNA this stays unchecked. This CDR3 is 16 amino acids long. The germline V gene encodes CDR1 SGHTA and CDR2 FQGNSA. CDR3 in amino acids: CASSLGLAGGPYEQYF.

The chain carries TRBV5-1 and TRBJ2-3. CDR3 length: 13 amino acids. The V gene's germline CDR1 is SGHRS and CDR2 YFSETQ. This CDR3 is CASKDLSTDTQYF.

The rearrangement joins TRBV20-1 to TRBJ2-7; TCRdb reports TRBD2, a call that lacks DNA to check it against. The germline V gene has CDR1 DFQATT and CDR2 SNEGSKA (reference sequence). The CDR3 is 14 amino acids. The CDR3 loop is CSAVSGLISYEQYF.

The J gene is TRBJ1-5, the V gene TRBV20-1; TCRdb designates TRBD1, a call that cannot be tested without DNA. This CDR3 has 12 residues. Germline CDR1 is DFQATT and CDR2 is SNEGSKA (reference sequence). CDR3 loop: CSAYRSNQPQHF.

The chain combines TRBV5-1 with TRBJ2-7; with no DNA, the TCRdb D assignment of TRBD1 cannot be verified. The length of the CDR3 is 16 residues. Germline CDR1 reads SGHRS; CDR2 reads YFSETQ. Here the CDR3 reads CASSFGYRGIYYEQYF.

V is TRBV10-3 and J is TRBJ2-5; TCRdb's D gene call, TRBD1, goes unchecked for lack of DNA. The CDR3 runs 14 residues. Germline lookup yields CDR1 ENHRY and CDR2 SYGVKD. CDR3 sequence: CATYPGPEKETQYF.

The chain joins TRBV5-1 to TRBJ2-7; no DNA is available, so the TRBD1 call from TCRdb remains unchecked. Germline loops: CDR1 SGHRS, CDR2 YFSETQ. The CDR3 length is 16 residues. The CDR3 sequence: CASSLAPLTGDHEQYF. Full variable domain (outside the CDR3, taken from reference TRBV5-1 and TRBJ2-7): KAGVTQTPRYLIKTRGQQVTLSCSPISGHRSVSWYQQTPGQGLQFLFEYFSETQRNKGNFPGRFSGRQFSNSRSEMNVSTLELGDSALYLCASSLAPLTGDHEQYFGPGTRLTVT.

The chain's CDR3 is CASSQGTGRETQYF. The V call is TRBV4-3, the J call TRBJ2-5; TCRdb calls TRBD1, which cannot be checked without DNA. Germline loops: CDR1 LGHNA, CDR2 YSLEER. This CDR3 comprises 14 residues.

The chain employs TRBV6-5 and TRBJ2-2; lacking DNA, the TRBD2 call made by TCRdb goes unchecked. The CDR3 is 13 amino acids. Germline CDR1 and CDR2: MNHEY and SVGAGI. The CDR3 reads CASSYRESGELFF.

The rearrangement uses TRBV5-1 and TRBJ2-2; there is no DNA to check the TCRdb D call of TRBD2. The CDR3 runs to 17 residues. Germline V gene data show CDR1 as SGHRS and CDR2 as YFSETQ. The chain's CDR3 is CASSSTTAGANTGELFF.

The chain joins TRBV4-1 to TRBJ2-3; the TCRdb call, TRBD1, lacks DNA for checking. From germline, CDR1 is MGHRA and CDR2 YSYEKL. The CDR3 totals 15 residues. The CDR3: CASSRMGGSPDTQYF.

The chain employs TRBV30 and TRBJ2-5. CDR3 length: 12 residues. Germline V lookup: CDR1 GTSNPN, CDR2 SVGIG (reference sequence). The CDR3 is CAWKLGQETQYF.

The gene calls are TRBV15 and TRBJ2-7; absent DNA, TCRdb's TRBD1 call cannot be checked. Looked up from germline, CDR1 is LNHNV and CDR2 is YYDKDF (reference sequence). The CDR3 runs 14 residues. This CDR3 is CATSRTGVTYEQYF.

The chain has TRBV11-1 and TRBJ2-2; TCRdb calls TRBD2, which cannot be checked without DNA. Germline lookup yields CDR1 SGHAT and CDR2 FQDESV (reference sequence). The CDR3 is made up of 18 amino acids. The CDR3 sequence: CASSLARLALDNTGELFF.

J is TRBJ2-7 and V is TRBV28; the D call from TCRdb, TRBD1, cannot be confirmed without DNA. The germline gives CDR1 MDHEN, CDR2 SYDVKM. This CDR3 spans 15 amino acids. The CDR3 is CASRRGIAFSYEQYF.

The chain has TRBV7-2 and TRBJ2-5; TCRdb returns TRBD1, unconfirmable since there is no DNA. CDR3 size: 12 residues. Germline values: CDR1 SGHTA, CDR2 FQGNSA. The CDR3 sequence: CASSLGVGAQYF.

The genes are TRBV30 and TRBJ1-1; the TCRdb D gene call, TRBD1, has no DNA to confirm it. The germline V gene has CDR1 GTSNPN and CDR2 SVGIG (reference sequence). The CDR3 length is 16 residues. The CDR3 sequence: CAWSVRSGAGGTEAFF.

The CDR3 spells CSARAPVGAYGEKLFF. This chain connects TRBV20-1 to TRBJ1-4. The CDR3 sequence is 16 residues long. CDR1 is DFQATT and CDR2 is SNEGSKA in the germline V gene (reference sequence).

This chain links TRBV29-1 with TRBJ2-3; TCRdb selects TRBD1, and the lack of DNA leaves this call unchecked. Germline CDR1 and CDR2: SQVTM and ANQGSEA. The CDR3 covers 13 residues. CDR3 amino acids: CSVVRGQADTQYF.